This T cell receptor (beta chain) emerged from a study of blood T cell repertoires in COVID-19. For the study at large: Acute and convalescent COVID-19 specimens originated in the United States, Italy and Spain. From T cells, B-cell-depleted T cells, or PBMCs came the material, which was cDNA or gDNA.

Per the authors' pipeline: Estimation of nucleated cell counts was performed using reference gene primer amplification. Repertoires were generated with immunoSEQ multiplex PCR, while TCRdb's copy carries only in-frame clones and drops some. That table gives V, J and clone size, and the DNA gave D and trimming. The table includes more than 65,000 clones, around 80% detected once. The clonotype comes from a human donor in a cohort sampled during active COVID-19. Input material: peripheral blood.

The CDR3 nucleotides are TGTGCCAGCAGTGAATCGGGTTCCTACGAGCAGTACTTC. Protein: CASSESGSYEQYF. J is TRBJ2-7 and V is TRBV25-1; D uncertain. The CDR3 is made up of 13 amino acids. From germline, CDR1 is MGHDK and CDR2 SYGVNS. Trimming shortened V by 1 base and J by 1 base, and 5 bases separated the two germline ends.